This T cell receptor beta chain is drawn from a study of T cell responses to AZD1222 COVID-19 vaccine. Findings and limits, study-wide: The study found vaccine-associated CD4 TCRs spanning spike, dominant at 160-218 and 743-854. Sampling that yielded the repertoires occurred only after the peak T cell response. Spike-specific TCR breadth and depth were elevated following two AZD1222 doses.

Repertoires were generated with immunoSEQ multiplex PCR, while TCRdb's copy carries only in-frame clones and drops some. The sample records about 130,000 clones, just over 90% being singletons. Remarks on this clone: What it binds is unknown.

The CDR3 is 12 residues long. Germline values: CDR1 MNHEY, CDR2 SVGAGI. Trimming cost V 3 bases and J 7 bases, with 9 bases left between them. Sequences were derived from peripheral blood, sampled on day 0 of AZD1222 vaccination. The chain uses TRBV6-5 and TRBJ1-1; possibly TRBD1 for D (5 bases). This sequence originates from an adult in good health. CDR3 sequence: CASSYSQGEAFF. DNA for the CDR3: TGTGCCAGCAGTTATTCGCAGGGTGAAGCTTTCTTT.